The T cell receptor (beta chain) described here comes from a study of OX40 agonist ivuxolimab in advanced cancers. In regard to this clone: The antigen remains unidentified.

The CDR3 is made up of 12 amino acids. V lost 4 bases, J lost 5 bases, and 8 bases lay in between. Per the germline V gene, CDR1 is LNHDA and CDR2 is SQIVND (reference sequence). The data were produced by immunoSEQ multiplex PCR, yet TCRdb's version contains in-frame clones alone and is incomplete. In the table there are about 59,000 clones, about 85% of which are singletons. Study results and limitations: Researchers did not establish what antigens the expanded peripheral T cells target. Patients who responded partially at 0.1-3.0 mg/kg showed clonal expansion ranking among the lowest. Low normalized T-cell clonal expansion was also seen in some nonresponders.

This chain connects TRBV19 to TRBJ1-2; D may be TRBD1 (5 bases). The sequenced sample was CD4+ or CD8+ T cells sorted from blood, obtained in a trial of the OX40 agonist ivuxolimab. This clonotype originated in an adult with an advanced solid tumor such as melanoma, head and neck, liver or kidney cancer. The CDR3 DNA sequence: TGTGCCAGTAGTACAGGGCGGTATGGCTACACCTTC. Its protein product is CASSTGRYGYTF.